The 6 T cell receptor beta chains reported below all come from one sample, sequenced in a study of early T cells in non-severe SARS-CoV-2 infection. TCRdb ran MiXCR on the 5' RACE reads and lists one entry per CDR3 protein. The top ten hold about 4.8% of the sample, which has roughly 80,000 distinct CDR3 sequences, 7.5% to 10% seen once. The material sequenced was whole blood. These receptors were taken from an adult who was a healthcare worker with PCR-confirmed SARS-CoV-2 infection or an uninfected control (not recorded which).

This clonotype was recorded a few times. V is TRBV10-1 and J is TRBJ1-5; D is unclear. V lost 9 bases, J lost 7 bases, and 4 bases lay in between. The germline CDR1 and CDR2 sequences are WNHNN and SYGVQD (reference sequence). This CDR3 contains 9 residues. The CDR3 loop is CASEQPQHF. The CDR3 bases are TGCGCCAGTGAGCAGCCCCAGCATTTT.

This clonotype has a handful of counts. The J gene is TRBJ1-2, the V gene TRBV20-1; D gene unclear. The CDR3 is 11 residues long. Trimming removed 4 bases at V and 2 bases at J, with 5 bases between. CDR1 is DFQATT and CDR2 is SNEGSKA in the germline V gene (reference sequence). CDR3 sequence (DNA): TGCAGTGCTATTGTCAACTATGGCTACACCTTC. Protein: CSAIVNYGYTF.

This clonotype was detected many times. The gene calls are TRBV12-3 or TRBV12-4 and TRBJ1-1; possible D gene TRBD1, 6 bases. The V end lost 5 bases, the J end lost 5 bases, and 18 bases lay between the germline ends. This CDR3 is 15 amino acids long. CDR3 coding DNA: TGTGCCAGCAGTGGGGGCTCCGGGACAATAACTGAAGCTTTCTTT. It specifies CASSGGSGTITEAFF.

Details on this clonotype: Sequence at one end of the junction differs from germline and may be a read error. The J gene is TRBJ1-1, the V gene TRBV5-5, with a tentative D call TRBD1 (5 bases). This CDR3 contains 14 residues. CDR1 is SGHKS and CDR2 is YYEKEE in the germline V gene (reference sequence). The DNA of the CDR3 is TGTGTCAGCAGCTTGGAGGGGCTAAGGCCTGAAGCTTTCTTT. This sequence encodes CVSSLEGLRPEAFF.

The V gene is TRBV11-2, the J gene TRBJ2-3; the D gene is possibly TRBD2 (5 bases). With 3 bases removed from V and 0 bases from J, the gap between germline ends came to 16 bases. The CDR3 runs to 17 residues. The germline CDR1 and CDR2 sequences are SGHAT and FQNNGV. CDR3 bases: TGTGCCAGCAGCTTTACCGCGAGGGTGGTTAGCACAGATACGCAGTATTTT. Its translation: CASSFTARVVSTDTQYF. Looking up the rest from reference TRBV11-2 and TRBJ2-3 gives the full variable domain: EAGVAQSPRYKIIEKRQSVAFWCNPISGHATLYWYQQILGQGPKLLIQFQNNGVVDDSQLPKDRFSAERLKGVDSTLKIQPAKLEDSAVYLCASSFTARVVSTDTQYFGPGTRLTVL.

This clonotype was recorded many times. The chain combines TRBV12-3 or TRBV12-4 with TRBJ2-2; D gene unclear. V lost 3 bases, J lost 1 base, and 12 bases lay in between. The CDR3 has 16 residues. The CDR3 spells CASSLRVGGNTGELFF. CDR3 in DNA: TGTGCCAGCAGTTTGAGAGTCGGTGGGAACACCGGGGAGCTGTTTTTT.